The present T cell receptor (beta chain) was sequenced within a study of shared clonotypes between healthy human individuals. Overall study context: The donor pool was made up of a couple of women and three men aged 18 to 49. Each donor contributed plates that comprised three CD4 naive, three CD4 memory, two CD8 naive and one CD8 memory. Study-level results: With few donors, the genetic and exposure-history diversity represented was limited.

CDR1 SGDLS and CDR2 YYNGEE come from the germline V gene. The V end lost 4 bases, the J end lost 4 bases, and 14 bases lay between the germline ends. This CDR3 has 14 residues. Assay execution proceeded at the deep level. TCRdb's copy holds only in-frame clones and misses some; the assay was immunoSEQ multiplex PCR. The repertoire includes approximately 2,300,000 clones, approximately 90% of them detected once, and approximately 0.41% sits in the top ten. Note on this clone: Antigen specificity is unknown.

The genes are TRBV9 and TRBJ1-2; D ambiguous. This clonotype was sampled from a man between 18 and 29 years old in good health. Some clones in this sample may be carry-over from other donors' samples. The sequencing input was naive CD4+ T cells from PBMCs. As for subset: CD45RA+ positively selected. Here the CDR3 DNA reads TGTGCCAGCAGCCCCCGGACGGGAAGCTATGGCTACACCTTC. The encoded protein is CASSPRTGSYGYTF.